Listed below are T cell receptor beta chains from one sample, sequenced in a study of blood T cells in healthy people across ages. MiXCR was run by TCRdb on the 5' RACE reads, yielding one entry per CDR3 protein. The sample holds about 580,000 distinct CDR3 sequences, under 55% seen once. Sequencing was performed on blood. The receptors stem from a man older than 75 in good health. Both conserved end residues are part of each CDR3. The order of the fields is CDR3 length, V gene, J gene, D gene, clone size, CDR3 DNA, CDR3 protein. The D gene is left open where the match is weak. Some rows mark clone size as missing; the rest say once, few, many or name a class of expanded clone.

14	TRBV12-3/TRBV12-4	TRBJ1-2	TRBD1	.	TGTGCCAGCAGTTTAAGGGACAGGGATGATGGCTACACCTTC	CASSLRDRDDGYTF
17	TRBV6-2/TRBV6-3	TRBJ1-2	.	.	TGTGCCAGCAGTTACCCCGGGACACTAGTAACCGGCTATGGCTACACCTTC	CASSYPGTLVTGYGYTF
16	TRBV5-6	TRBJ2-7	.	.	TGTGCCAGCAGCTTTGCTGCCGAACGGGGGATGGACGAGCAGTACTTC	CASSFAAERGMDEQYF
15	TRBV7-2	TRBJ1-5	.	.	TGTGCCAGCAGCTCCCTGGGGGGGCTAGATCAGCCCCAGCATTTT	CASSSLGGLDQPQHF
15	TRBV9	TRBJ2-5	.	many	TGTGCCAGCAGCGTAGGAGCTGGCGGGAAAGAGACCCAGTACTTC	CASSVGAGGKETQYF
16	TRBV5-1	TRBJ2-1	.	.	TGCGCCAGCAGCTTGGTAGCGACGAGCTCCTACAATGAGCAGTTCTTC	CASSLVATSSYNEQFF
15	TRBV6-5	TRBJ2-1	TRBD2	few	TGTGCCAGCTGGCAAGGAGCGGGGGGGGTACATGGGCAGTTCTTC	CASWQGAGGVHGQFF
13	TRBV19	TRBJ2-1	.	.	TGTGCCAGTAAAGGCAGGGACTACAATGAGCAGTTCTTC	CASKGRDYNEQFF
18	TRBV4-3	TRBJ2-2	TRBD1	once	TGCGCCAGCAGCCAAAGACCCCGGACAGGGACGAACACCGGGGAGCTGTTTTTT	CASSQRPRTGTNTGELFF
16	TRBV6-2/TRBV6-3	TRBJ2-1	TRBD2	.	TGTGCCAGCAGTTCCCCCATGCGGGGGGCGGCTAATGAGCAGTTCTTC	CASSSPMRGAANEQFF
13	TRBV2	TRBJ2-6	.	.	TGTGCCGGCAGGACCTCTGGGGCCAACGTCCTGACTTTC	CAGRTSGANVLTF
15	TRBV7-9	TRBJ2-1	TRBD2	.	TGTGCCAGCAGCTTAGCGGCGGGGGGCTCGGTTGAGCAGTTCTTC	CASSLAAGGSVEQFF
16	TRBV9	TRBJ2-7	.	.	TGTGCCAGCAGCCCCTCCGGGACGGGATCTACCTACGAGCAGTACTTC	CASSPSGTGSTYEQYF
17	TRBV6-6	TRBJ2-1	TRBD2	.	TGTGCCAGCAGTTACTCGATGGCGGGGGGGCCGGGTAATGAGCAGTTCTTC	CASSYSMAGGPGNEQFF
14	TRBV4-1	TRBJ1-2	.	.	TGCGCCAGCAGCCAACGGTGGACAGAGTATGGCTACACCTTC	CASSQRWTEYGYTF
15	TRBV28	TRBJ2-1	TRBD1	.	TGTGCCAGCAGTTTATTCACAGGGGGCTACAATGAGCAGTTCTTC	CASSLFTGGYNEQFF
19	TRBV7-9	TRBJ1-1	.	.	TGTGCCAGCAGCTTAGAGTCATACGAATGGGGCAGGGCAAACACTGAAGCTTTCTTT	CASSLESYEWGRANTEAFF
15	TRBV5-1	TRBJ1-1	TRBD1	.	TGCGCCAGCAGCTTGGATAGGGGGCGCAGCACTGAAGCTTTCTTT	CASSLDRGRSTEAFF
14	TRBV25-1	TRBJ2-1	TRBD1	.	TGTGCCAGCAGTGACCTGGACAGGGCTCGAGAGCAGTTCTTC	CASSDLDRAREQFF
16	TRBV4-1	TRBJ1-2	.	.	TGCGCCAGCAGCCAAGACGAGGGAGGGAGCCGCTATGGCTACACCTTC	CASSQDEGGSRYGYTF
13	TRBV21-1	TRBJ2-1	.	.	TGTGCCAGCAGCAGGGGTGGCGACAATGAGCAGTTCTTC	CASSRGGDNEQFF
15	TRBV5-1	TRBJ2-5	TRBD2	once	TGCGCCAGCAGCTTGCCCCTTCTAGCGGGAGAGACCCAGTACTTC	CASSLPLLAGETQYF
13	TRBV30	TRBJ2-1	TRBD2	.	TGTGCCTTAAGCGGGAACTTCAACAATGAGCAGTTCTTC	CALSGNFNNEQFF
14	TRBV7-2	TRBJ2-1	.	few	TGTGCCAGCAGCTTAGTCAGGGTGAGGAATGAGCAGTTCTTC	CASSLVRVRNEQFF
14	TRBV4-3	TRBJ2-7	.	.	TGCGCCAGCAGCCAAGAAAGCCGGGGATACGAGCAGTACTTC	CASSQESRGYEQYF
14	TRBV20-1	TRBJ2-2	.	.	TGCAGTGCTAGAGTGCAGGGTGGGACCGGGGAGCTGTTTTTT	CSARVQGGTGELFF
15	TRBV28	TRBJ2-6	.	.	TGTGCCAGCAGTCCATACAGGTCCGGGGCCAACGTCCTGACTTTC	CASSPYRSGANVLTF
15	TRBV5-1	TRBJ2-7	TRBD1	.	TGCGCCAGCAGACTACAAGGGACAGGGGCCTACGAGCAGTACTTC	CASRLQGTGAYEQYF